These 25 T cell receptor beta chains were all obtained from the same sample, sequenced in a study of blood T cell repertoires in COVID-19. Sequencing used immunoSEQ multiplex PCR; TCRdb keeps in-frame clones, though not all of them. This table has roughly 400,000 clones, 80% to 90% appearing once. Sample: PBMCs or T cells enriched from blood (not recorded which). The receptor set was obtained from a woman aged 45-65 years who had recovered from COVID-19.

The DNA for the CDR3 is TGTGCCAGCACCTCCGGGGAAACGGGGGCCAACGTCCTGACTTTC. Translated: CASTSGETGANVLTF. J is TRBJ2-6 and V is TRBV28; D may be TRBD2 (5 bases). The CDR3 spans 15 residues. With 7 bases removed from V and 4 bases from J, the gap between germline ends came to 14 bases. In germline, CDR1 is MDHEN, CDR2 SYDVKM.

The CDR3 region has the DNA TGTGCCAGCAGCTTCACCCCGGGGGGCCTGAAAGATACGCAGTATTTT. Residues: CASSFTPGGLKDTQYF. The chain couples TRBV7-2 to TRBJ2-3; the D gene is possibly TRBD2 (7 bases). Germline CDR1 and CDR2: SGHTA and FQGNSA. CDR3 length: 16 residues. V lost 3 bases, J lost 5 bases, and 18 bases lay in between.

The rearrangement links TRBV7-9 to TRBJ2-2; 14 bases line up with TRBD2. Per germline, CDR1 SEHNR and CDR2 FQNEAQ (reference sequence). The CDR3 length is 17 residues. Losses at the gene ends were 8 bases for V and 4 bases for J; bases not matched to a gene: 9. The CDR3 region has the DNA TGTGCCAGCTCTCCGGGACTAGCGGGGGAACTCACCGGGGAGCTGTTTTTT. It translates to CASSPGLAGELTGELFF.

The genes are TRBV7-9 and TRBJ1-5; maybe TRBD1 (6 bases). The CDR3 runs 13 residues. The V end was cut by 3 bases, the J end by 5 bases, with 8 bases between. The germline CDR1 and CDR2 sequences are SEHNR and FQNEAQ (reference sequence). The CDR3 bases are TGTGCCAGCAGCTTCTCAGGGGATCAGCCCCAGCATTTT. This gives the protein CASSFSGDQPQHF. The variable domain in full, completed from reference TRBV7-9 and TRBJ1-5, reads DTGVSQNPRHKITKRGQNVTFRCDPISEHNRLYWYRQTLGQGPEFLTYFQNEAQLEKSRLLSDRFSAERPKGSFSTLEIQRTEQGDSAMYLCASSFSGDQPQHFGDGTRLSIL.

The chain has TRBV29-1 and TRBJ2-7, with 9 bases lining up with TRBD1. This CDR3 region has 12 residues. The V gene end was trimmed by 7 bases and the J gene end by 8 bases; junction bases not matched to a gene: 9. Per germline, CDR1 SQVTM and CDR2 ANQGSEA. CDR3 residues: CSAGDRVSQQYF. The CDR3 DNA sequence: TGCAGCGCGGGGGACAGGGTTAGTCAGCAGTACTTC.

This chain links TRBV28 with TRBJ2-7; 10 bases align to TRBD2. There are 17 residues in the CDR3. From germline, CDR1 is MDHEN and CDR2 SYDVKM. The V segment lost 8 bases and the J segment 0 bases; nucleotides outside the gene matches: 13. CDR3 in amino acids: CASPPAGTSGDSYEQYF. CDR3 nucleotide sequence: TGTGCCAGCCCCCCAGCGGGCACTAGCGGGGACTCCTACGAGCAGTACTTC.

The chain is built from TRBV11-2 and TRBJ1-1; TRBD1 agrees at 11 bases. The CDR3 extends over 15 amino acids. The germline V gene has CDR1 SGHAT and CDR2 FQNNGV. The trim removed 2 bases at V and 6 bases at J, leaving 5 bases unmatched. The DNA for the CDR3 is TGTGCCAGCAGCTTAAGATCGGGACAGGGGGCTGAAGCTTTCTTT. This encodes CASSLRSGQGAEAFF.

The V call is TRBV5-1, the J call TRBJ1-3; TRBD1 aligns across 8 bases. J gave up 3 bases and V 4 bases, and 9 bases lay outside the gene matches. This CDR3 has 16 residues. The germline V gene has CDR1 SGHRS and CDR2 YFSETQ. CDR3 in amino acids: CASSLQKTGDGNTIYF. DNA for the CDR3: TGCGCCAGCAGCCTACAAAAGACAGGGGATGGAAACACCATATATTTT. The full variable domain, completed using reference TRBV5-1 and TRBJ1-3, is KAGVTQTPRYLIKTRGQQVTLSCSPISGHRSVSWYQQTPGQGLQFLFEYFSETQRNKGNFPGRFSGRQFSNSRSEMNVSTLELGDSALYLCASSLQKTGDGNTIYFGEGSWLTVV.

The V and J genes are TRBV5-1 and TRBJ2-1, with TRBD2 matching over 12 bases. Germline lookup yields CDR1 SGHRS and CDR2 YFSETQ. Trimming took 4 bases from V and 7 from J; bases not matched to a gene: 6. The CDR3 is 15 residues long. The CDR3 loop reads CASSPTSGRHNEQFF. The CDR3 coding sequence is TGCGCCAGCAGCCCAACTAGCGGGAGGCATAATGAGCAGTTCTTC. The full variable domain, with the rest looked up from reference TRBV5-1 and TRBJ2-1, is KAGVTQTPRYLIKTRGQQVTLSCSPISGHRSVSWYQQTPGQGLQFLFEYFSETQRNKGNFPGRFSGRQFSNSRSEMNVSTLELGDSALYLCASSPTSGRHNEQFFGPGTRLTVL.

The gene calls are TRBV4-3 and TRBJ1-2, with D uncertain. In germline, CDR1 is LGHNA, CDR2 YSLEER. There are 13 residues in the CDR3. V lost 0 bases, J lost 7 bases, and 9 bases lay in between. CDR3 DNA: TGCGCCAGCAGCCAAGACCCTCTATTTGGCTACACCTTC. It encodes CASSQDPLFGYTF.

This clone was found once. This sequence joins TRBV28 and TRBJ1-2, with no clear D. CDR1 is MDHEN and CDR2 is SYDVKM in the germline V gene. The CDR3 is made up of 13 amino acids. V was trimmed by 6 bases and J by 2 bases, leaving 10 bases between them. CDR3 nucleotide sequence: TGTGCCAGCAGGGTAACAGCAAACTATGGCTACACCTTC. Protein sequence: CASRVTANYGYTF.

V usage is TRBV7-2 and J usage is TRBJ1-2; possible D gene TRBD1, 5 bases. The CDR3 runs to 13 residues. Deletions cut 1 base from V and 8 bases from J, with 11 bases between. The germline CDR1 and CDR2 sequences are SGHTA and FQGNSA. The CDR3 bases are TGTGCCAGCAGCTTAGTAAGGGGAGGGGGCTACACCTTC. It codes for CASSLVRGGGYTF.

The chain carries TRBV28 and TRBJ2-7; TRBD1 matches at 9 bases. CDR3 length equals 15 residues. Germline CDR1 reads MDHEN; CDR2 reads SYDVKM. V shed 7 bases, J shed 2 bases, and the junction held 9 bases outside the gene matches. Here the CDR3 reads CASKVGTGLTYEQYF. CDR3 coding DNA: TGTGCCAGCAAGGTTGGGACAGGGCTAACCTACGAGCAGTACTTC.

The chain employs TRBV7-8 and TRBJ1-4; 7 nucleotides agree with TRBD1. The V gene end was trimmed by 3 bases and the J gene end by 6 bases; junction bases not matched to a gene: 7. CDR3 length equals 15 residues. Germline CDR1 is SGHVS and CDR2 is FQNEAQ. The CDR3: CASSLTTGVDEKLFF. The CDR3 bases are TGTGCCAGCAGCTTGACCACAGGGGTGGATGAAAAACTGTTTTTT.

The chain recombines TRBV10-3 with TRBJ1-3; 10 nucleotides line up with TRBD1. Trimming removed 2 bases from V and 3 bases from J; junction bases left unmatched: 7. Germline V gene lookup returns CDR1 ENHRY and CDR2 SYGVKD. CDR3 length equals 17 residues. CDR3 sequence: CAISEMGQGNFGNTIYF. In nucleotides, the CDR3 is TGTGCCATCAGTGAGATGGGACAGGGGAACTTTGGAAACACCATATATTTT.

The V and J genes are TRBV5-1 and TRBJ2-7, with 9 bases aligning to TRBD2. J lost 5 bases, V lost 0 bases, and 6 bases had no gene match. The CDR3 extends over 15 amino acids. CDR1 is SGHRS, CDR2 YFSETQ, per germline. The CDR3 here is CASSLEARGGNEQYF. Here the CDR3 DNA reads TGCGCCAGCAGCTTGGAAGCGCGGGGGGGGAACGAGCAGTACTTC.

This rearrangement joins TRBV28 to TRBJ1-4; D is uncertain. The V end was cut by 6 bases, the J end by 0 bases, with 14 bases between. The germline V gene has CDR1 MDHEN and CDR2 SYDVKM. CDR3 length: 16 amino acids. The CDR3 nucleotides read TGTGCCAGCAGCCAGGATCGGGGAGCAACTAATGAAAAACTGTTTTTT. Its translation: CASSQDRGATNEKLFF.

The V gene is TRBV25-1, the J gene TRBJ1-4; D is perhaps TRBD1 (5 bases). Germline CDR1 reads MGHDK; CDR2 reads SYGVNS. V dropped 2 bases and J dropped 8 bases, with 12 bases sitting between them. The CDR3 consists of 14 residues. CDR3 in amino acids: CASSEGAGVEKLFF. As DNA, the CDR3 is TGTGCCAGCAGTGAAGGGGCTGGTGTCGAAAAACTGTTTTTT.

This chain links TRBV4-3 with TRBJ2-1; D is perhaps TRBD2 (5 bases). V shed 0 bases and J shed 10 bases, with 13 bases lying between them. The CDR3 has 14 amino acids. The germline gives CDR1 LGHNA, CDR2 YSLEER. The CDR3 loop is CASSQDMAGGEQFF. The CDR3 nucleotides are TGCGCCAGCAGCCAAGATATGGCGGGCGGCGAGCAGTTCTTC.

V gene TRBV7-9 combines with J gene TRBJ1-1; D might be TRBD1 (5 bases). V was clipped by 11 bases and J by 1 base, with 14 bases between them. CDR3 size: 13 residues. The germline gives CDR1 SEHNR, CDR2 FQNEAQ (reference sequence). CDR3 sequence reads: CACGATGNTEAFF. The CDR3 DNA is TGTGCCTGTGGGGCTACCGGGAACACTGAAGCTTTCTTT.

The rearrangement links TRBV7-2 to TRBJ2-2; 13 bases fit TRBD2. The J segment lost 7 bases and the V segment lost 5 bases, leaving 7 bases of the junction unmatched. The CDR3 contains 16 residues. Germline values: CDR1 SGHTA, CDR2 FQGNSA. CDR3 sequence: CASSLAGTSGVGELFF. The CDR3 DNA sequence: TGTGCCAGCAGCCTTGCCGGGACTAGCGGGGTCGGGGAGCTGTTTTTT.

The chain employs TRBV19 and TRBJ1-4; D gene unclear. Germline assignment: CDR1 LNHDA and CDR2 SQIVND (reference sequence). V was pared by 3 bases and J by 13 bases, with 12 bases between. CDR3 size: 12 residues. CDR3 sequence reads: CASSMEAGRLFF. DNA of the CDR3: TGTGCCAGTAGTATGGAGGCGGGGAGACTGTTTTTT.

This clone was seen just once. The chain employs TRBV28 and TRBJ2-3; D perhaps matches TRBD1 (6 bases). V dropped 8 bases and J dropped 0 bases, with 18 bases sitting between them. Germline V CDR1 and CDR2: MDHEN, SYDVKM. CDR3 length equals 16 residues. This chain's CDR3 is CASPPQGRGSTDTQYF. The CDR3 coding sequence is TGTGCCAGCCCACCTCAGGGGAGAGGGAGCACAGATACGCAGTATTTT.

In nucleotides, the CDR3 is TGTGCCAGCAGTTCTCCTAACACTGAAGCTTTCTTT. Its translation is CASSSPNTEAFF. The chain couples TRBV28 to TRBJ1-1; D is uncertain. This CDR3 contains 12 residues. V was trimmed by 4 bases and J by 2 bases, leaving 5 bases between them. Germline V gene data show CDR1 as MDHEN and CDR2 as SYDVKM.

The rearrangement uses TRBV11-2 and TRBJ2-1, with D hard to call. Germline V gene lookup returns CDR1 SGHAT and CDR2 FQNNGV. The V and J ends lost 10 bases and 8 bases respectively, with 15 bases between them. The CDR3 runs to 12 residues. The CDR3 protein is CAIQKHAYEQFF. The CDR3 DNA follows: TGTGCCATCCAGAAACACGCCTATGAGCAGTTCTTC.